This paragraph covers one TCR beta chain sequence. Authors' analysis steps: Reference gene primer amplification in the assay estimated nucleated cell counts. TCRdb keeps only in-frame clones here, not all; method: immunoSEQ multiplex PCR. That table supplies the V and J calls and clone size; D and trimming were determined from the DNA. The sample holds more than 150,000 clones; approximately 78% are singletons and the top ten take approximately 3%. The data belong to a study of blood T cell repertoires in COVID-19. On the study more broadly: The samples span acute and convalescent COVID-19 from the United States, Italy and Spain. PBMCs, B-cell-depleted T cells, or T cells were the source of the cDNA or gDNA that made up the material.

With V trimmed by 2 bases and J by 0 bases, 0 bases remained unmatched. Germline V gives CDR1 SGHTA, CDR2 FQGNSA. The CDR3 has 15 amino acids. This TCR was sampled from a woman older than 75 with active or convalescent COVID-19. This chain uses TRBV7-2 with TRBJ2-5; TRBD2 agrees at 10 bases. Sequencing was performed on peripheral blood. CDR3 in amino acids: CASSLTSGDQETQYF. CDR3 DNA: TGTGCCAGCAGCTTAACTAGCGGGGACCAAGAGACCCAGTACTTC.